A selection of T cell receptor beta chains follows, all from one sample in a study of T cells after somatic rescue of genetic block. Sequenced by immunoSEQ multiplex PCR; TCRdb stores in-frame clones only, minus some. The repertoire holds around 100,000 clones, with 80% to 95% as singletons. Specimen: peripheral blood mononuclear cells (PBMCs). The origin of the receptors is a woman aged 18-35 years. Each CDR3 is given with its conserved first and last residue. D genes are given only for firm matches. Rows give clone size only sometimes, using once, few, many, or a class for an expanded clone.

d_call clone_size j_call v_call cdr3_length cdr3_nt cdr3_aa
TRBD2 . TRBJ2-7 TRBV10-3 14 TGTGCCATCAGTGAACTAGCGGGGGCCTACGAGCAGTACTTC CAISELAGAYEQYF
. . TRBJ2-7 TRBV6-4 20 TGTGCCAGCAGTGACTCGGCGCCCAAGGAGTCCGTTAAACACTCCTACGAGCAGTACTTC CASSDSAPKESVKHSYEQYF
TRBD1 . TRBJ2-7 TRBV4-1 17 TGCGCCAGCAGCCAAGATACGGACAGGGTTCTCTCCTACGAGCAGTACTTC CASSQDTDRVLSYEQYF
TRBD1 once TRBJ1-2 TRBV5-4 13 TGTGCCAGCAGCAAAACGGGACAGGGGAACTACACCTTC CASSKTGQGNYTF
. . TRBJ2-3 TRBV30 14 TGTGCCTCGAGAGGTGGAGTGAGTACAGATACGCAGTATTTT CASRGGVSTDTQYF
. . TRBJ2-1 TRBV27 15 TGTGCCAGCAGTCATATAACAGGGAGCTACAATGAGCAGTTCTTC CASSHITGSYNEQFF
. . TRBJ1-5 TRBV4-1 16 TGCGCCAGCAGCCAAGAGGCGGCCTCCATTAATCAGCCCCAGCATTTT CASSQEAASINQPQHF
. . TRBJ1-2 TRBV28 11 TGTGCCAGCAGTATCCCTAGCGGCTACACCTTC CASSIPSGYTF
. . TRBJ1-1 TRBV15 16 TGTGCCACCAGCAGAGATCTTGAGGAGCAGAACACTGAAGCTTTCTTT CATSRDLEEQNTEAFF
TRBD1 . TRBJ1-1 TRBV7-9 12 TGTGCCAGCAGCGAGACAGGGGCTGAAGCTTTCTTT CASSETGAEAFF
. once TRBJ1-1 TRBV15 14 TGTGCCACCAGCAGAGATCTCGGGGGGACTGAAGCTTTCTTT CATSRDLGGTEAFF
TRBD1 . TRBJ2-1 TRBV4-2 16 TGTGCCAGCAGCCAAGATATAGGACAGGGATACAATGAGCAGTTCTTC CASSQDIGQGYNEQFF
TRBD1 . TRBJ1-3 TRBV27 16 TGTGCCAGCAGTTCCCGGGACAGGGGGCTAGGAAACACCATATATTTT CASSSRDRGLGNTIYF
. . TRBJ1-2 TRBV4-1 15 TGCGCCAGCAGCCCTGTACACCAGCAAGTGCATGGCTACACCTTC CASSPVHQQVHGYTF
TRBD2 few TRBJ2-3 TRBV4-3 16 TGCGCCAGCAGCCAAGATCACTCGCGGGGGGGAGATACGCAGTATTTT CASSQDHSRGGDTQYF
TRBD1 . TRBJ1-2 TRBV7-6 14 TGTGCCAGCAGCTTAGGGACAGGGAACTATGGCTACACCTTC CASSLGTGNYGYTF
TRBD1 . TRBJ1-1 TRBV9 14 TGTGCCAGCGGCCGGGACAGGGTTTACACTGAAGCTTTCTTT CASGRDRVYTEAFF
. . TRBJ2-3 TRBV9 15 TGTGCCAGCAGCGTAGCTGGACCTGGCACAGATACGCAGTATTTT CASSVAGPGTDTQYF
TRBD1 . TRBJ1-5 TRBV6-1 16 TGTGCCAGCAGTGCTATGGACAGGGGAAATAGTCAGCCCCAGCATTTT CASSAMDRGNSQPQHF
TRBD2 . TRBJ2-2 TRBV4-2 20 TGTGCCAGCAGAGGGAGGGGGCTAGCGGGGGGGCCCCGGAACACCGGGGAGCTGTTTTTT CASRGRGLAGGPRNTGELFF
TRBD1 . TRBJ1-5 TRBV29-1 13 TGCAGCGTCGCAGGGGGGCCGGATCAGCCCCAGCATTTT CSVAGGPDQPQHF
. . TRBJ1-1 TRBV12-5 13 TGTGCTAGTGGTTTGGTACAAGACACTGAAGCTTTCTTT CASGLVQDTEAFF
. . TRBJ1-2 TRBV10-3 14 TGTGCCATCAGGGACCCGGGCGATTTCTATGGCTACACCTTC CAIRDPGDFYGYTF
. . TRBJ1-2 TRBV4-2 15 TGTGCCAGCAGCCAAGATAACGGGCAGGACTATGGCTACACCTTC CASSQDNGQDYGYTF